This T cell receptor (beta chain) was captured by sequencing in a study of identical twins (dated by TCRdb to about 2016). Concerning the study at large: TCR alpha and beta repertoires from monozygotic twins, unrelated adults of various ages and cord blood were deep-sequenced to test whether fetal clonotypes persist. To rule out contamination, the twin experiments were replicated at different times with different library preparation protocols. The paper's findings and limits, for the study overall: Zero-insertion analyses could be partly confounded by invariant T cells such as MAIT and iNKT, although diverse VJ usage argued against such confounding for most clonotypes. Out-of-frame TCR alpha sharing in monozygotic twins was systematically underestimated by recombination models, whereas sharing between unrelated individuals was in agreement with the recombination models. Excess twin sharing in beta out-of-frame sequences was weaker because fewer shared sequences lowered the signal-to-noise ratio. Fewer insertions were carried by abundant cord blood beta clonotypes, a similar but weaker trend appeared in young adult naive repertoires, and no such trend appeared in memory repertoires. Because the same donors could not be followed over many years, the conclusions relied on cross-sectional statistical analysis. Compared with coincidental sharing between unrelated individuals, an excess of low generation-probability sequences was observed among out-of-frame TCR alpha sequences shared between twins.

This clonotype was seen a handful of times. Its antigen is still unknown. No base-level quality is on record; no much larger clone is a single base apart. Every donor in the study was a healthy Caucasian. The twin cohort consisted of three pairs of female monozygotic twins, all aged roughly 18 to 30 years. CD4+ and CD8+ T cell populations were isolated with positive isolation kits from Invitrogen. CDR1 SGHRS and CDR2 YFSETQ were looked up in the germline V gene. The CDR3 goes from the cysteine to the phenylalanine over 15 residues. This entry keeps only the CDR3 DNA: 45 bases, framed from base 1. The V end loses 0 bases and the J end loses 2 bases, and a stretch of 12 bases separates them. Library preparation employed 5' RACE. For sequencing, an Illumina HiSeq 2000 was employed. A universal primer binding site was introduced by template switching, and a unique molecular identifier was present in the final cDNA, enabling accurate counting of TCR cDNA molecules. Specific primers in the conserved constant-segment region were used to synthesize first-strand cDNA for TCR alpha and beta chains. To control for contamination, each cDNA library was double barcoded with a SMART-Mk sample barcode plus Illumina barcodes. Two successive PCR steps introduced TruSeq adapter sequences along with Illumina sample barcodes. Sequencing of the TCR alpha and beta cDNA libraries was done on the Illumina HiSeq platform using custom primers. In the source study's methods: Raw reads were processed with MiGEC to extract unique molecular identifiers, and MiXCR was used to determine CDR3 positions. For each individual, recombination models were inferred using an EM algorithm with the repgenHMM and IGoR tools. The tcR package in R was used for shared clonotype analysis, with sharing normalized by the product of cloneset sizes. To study raw recombination without the effects of thymic and clonal selection, out-of-frame nonproductive sequences were analyzed. The public reads were reprocessed in TCRdb via fastp at Q25 and MiXCR, keeping in-frame beta chains. A single entry per CDR3 protein holds the most common genes and DNA from its merged rows. Clone size and V and J calls follow TCRdb, not the original study. Across this sample there are about 500,000 distinct CDR3 sequences, with 13% to 15% seen only once. The ten biggest clones cover approximately 0.98% of the sample.

The data also belong to a second study, concerning yellow fever vaccine responses in identical twins. The second source states: The T cell response to vaccination in identical twins was reported by the authors to appear partly convergent and partly personalized. Focusing on identical twins, the study followed the T cell clones that responded to the vaccine, and did so with precision.

Sequencing used CD4+ T cells sorted from blood. The V and J genes are TRBV5-1 and TRBJ2-7, and the D gene may be TRBD2, 5 bases matching. This sequence was found in a young woman in good health. In nucleotide form, the sequence is TGCGCCAGCAGCTTGGGAGGAGGCTCCACCTACGAGCAGTACTTC. Translated, it reads CASSLGGGSTYEQYF.